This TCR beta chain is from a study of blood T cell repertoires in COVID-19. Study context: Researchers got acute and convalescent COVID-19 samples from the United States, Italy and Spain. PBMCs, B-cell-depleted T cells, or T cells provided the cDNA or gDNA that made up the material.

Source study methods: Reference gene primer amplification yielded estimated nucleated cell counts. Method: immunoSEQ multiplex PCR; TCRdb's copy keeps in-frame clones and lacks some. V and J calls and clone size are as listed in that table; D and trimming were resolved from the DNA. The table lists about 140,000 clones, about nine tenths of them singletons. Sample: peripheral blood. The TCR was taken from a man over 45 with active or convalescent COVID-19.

This chain's CDR3 is CASRPSSQSTDTQYF. Written as DNA, the CDR3 is TGTGCCAGCAGACCATCCTCGCAGTCCACAGATACGCAGTATTTT. The chain carries TRBV6-4 and TRBJ2-3; D gene ambiguous. CDR3 length: 15 amino acids. Trimming took 6 bases from V and 2 from J, leaving 15 bases between them. Germline V gives CDR1 MRHNA, CDR2 SNTAGT.